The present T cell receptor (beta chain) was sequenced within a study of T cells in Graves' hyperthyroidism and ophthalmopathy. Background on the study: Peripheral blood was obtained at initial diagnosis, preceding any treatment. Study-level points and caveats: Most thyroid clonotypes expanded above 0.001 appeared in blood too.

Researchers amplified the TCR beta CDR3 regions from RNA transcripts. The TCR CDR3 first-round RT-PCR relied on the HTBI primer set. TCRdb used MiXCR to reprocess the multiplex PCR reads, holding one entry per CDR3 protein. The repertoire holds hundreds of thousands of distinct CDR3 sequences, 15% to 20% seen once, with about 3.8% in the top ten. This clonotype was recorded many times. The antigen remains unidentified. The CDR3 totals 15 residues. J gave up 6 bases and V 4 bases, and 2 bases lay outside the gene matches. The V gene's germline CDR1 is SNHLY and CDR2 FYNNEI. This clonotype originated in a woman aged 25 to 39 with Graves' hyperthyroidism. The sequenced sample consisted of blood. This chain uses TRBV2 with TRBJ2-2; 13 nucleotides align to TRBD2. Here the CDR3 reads CASSGLAGGAGELFF. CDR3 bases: TGTGCCAGCAGTGGACTAGCGGGAGGAGCCGGGGAGCTGTTTTTT.